This TCR beta chain was observed in a study of T cell responses to AZD1222 COVID-19 vaccine. Study results and caveats: Along spike, vaccine-associated CD4 TCRs were found throughout, with dominance at 160-218 and 743-854. The donors showed a predominance of white British ancestry and of females, with possible underestimation of clonal diversity.

Pooling of second doses given at about 4 or about 12 weeks was done. Germline-derived CDR1 and CDR2 are SGHRS and YFSETQ. The V end was cut by 8 bases, the J end by 1 base, with 12 bases between. This CDR3 is built from 14 residues. Assay used: immunoSEQ multiplex PCR; TCRdb lists only in-frame clones, some missing. This sample yields more than 150,000 clones, of which over 90% are seen a single time; around 1.9% belongs to the top ten. Worth noting for this clone: Its antigen is unidentified.

The TCR comes from an adult who received the AZD1222 COVID-19 vaccine. The chain couples TRBV5-1 to TRBJ2-2, with D perhaps given as TRBD1 or TRBD2 (5 bases each). The sample in question was peripheral blood, obtained 28 days after the second AZD1222 dose. CDR3 sequence reads: CASGGGGNTGELFF. CDR3 bases: TGCGCCAGTGGAGGTGGGGGGAACACCGGGGAGCTGTTTTTT.